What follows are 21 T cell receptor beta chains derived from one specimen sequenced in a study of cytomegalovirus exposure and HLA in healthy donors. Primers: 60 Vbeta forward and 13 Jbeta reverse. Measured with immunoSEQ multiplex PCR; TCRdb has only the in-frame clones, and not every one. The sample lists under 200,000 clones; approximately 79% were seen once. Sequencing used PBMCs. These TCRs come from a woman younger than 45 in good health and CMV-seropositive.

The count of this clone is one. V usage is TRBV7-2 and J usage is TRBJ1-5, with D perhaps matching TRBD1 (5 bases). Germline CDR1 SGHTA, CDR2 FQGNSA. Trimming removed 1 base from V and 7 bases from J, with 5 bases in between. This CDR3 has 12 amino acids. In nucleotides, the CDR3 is TGTGCCAGCAGCTTAGAGGGGCAGCCCCAGCATTTT. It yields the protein CASSLEGQPQHF.

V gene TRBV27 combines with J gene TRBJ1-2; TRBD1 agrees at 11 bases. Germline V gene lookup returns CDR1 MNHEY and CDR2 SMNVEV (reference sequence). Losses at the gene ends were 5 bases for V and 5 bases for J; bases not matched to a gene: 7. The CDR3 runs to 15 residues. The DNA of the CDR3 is TGTGCCAGCAGTACTGGACAGGGGGCGCATTATGGCTACACCTTC. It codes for CASSTGQGAHYGYTF.

Here the CDR3 reads CASSMREVGYTF. The CDR3 nucleotides are TGTGCCAGTAGTATGAGGGAGGTTGGCTACACCTTC. The chain uses TRBV19 and TRBJ1-2; D is ambiguous. Between the trimmed V and J ends, which lost 3 bases and 7 bases, there was a span of 9 bases. Germline CDR1 LNHDA, CDR2 SQIVND (reference sequence). This CDR3 contains 12 residues.

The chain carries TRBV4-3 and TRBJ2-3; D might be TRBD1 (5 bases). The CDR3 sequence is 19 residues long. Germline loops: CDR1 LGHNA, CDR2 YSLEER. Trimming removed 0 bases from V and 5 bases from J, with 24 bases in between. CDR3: CASSQDSQTGRATIDTQYF. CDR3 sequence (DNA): TGCGCCAGCAGCCAAGATTCCCAGACGGGCAGGGCGACAATAGATACGCAGTATTTT.

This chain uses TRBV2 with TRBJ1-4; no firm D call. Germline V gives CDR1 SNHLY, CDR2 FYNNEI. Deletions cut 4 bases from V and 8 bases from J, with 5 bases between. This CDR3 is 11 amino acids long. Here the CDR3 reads CASSGEEKLFF. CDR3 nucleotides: TGTGCCAGCAGTGGAGAAGAAAAACTGTTTTTT.

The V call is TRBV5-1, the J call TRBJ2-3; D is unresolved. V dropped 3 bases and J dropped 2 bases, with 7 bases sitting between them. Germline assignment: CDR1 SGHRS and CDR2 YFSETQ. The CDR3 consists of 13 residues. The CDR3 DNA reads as TGCGCCAGCAGCTCGAGAGACACAGATACGCAGTATTTT. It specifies CASSSRDTDTQYF. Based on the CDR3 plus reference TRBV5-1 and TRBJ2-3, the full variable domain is KAGVTQTPRYLIKTRGQQVTLSCSPISGHRSVSWYQQTPGQGLQFLFEYFSETQRNKGNFPGRFSGRQFSNSRSEMNVSTLELGDSALYLCASSSRDTDTQYFGPGTRLTVL.

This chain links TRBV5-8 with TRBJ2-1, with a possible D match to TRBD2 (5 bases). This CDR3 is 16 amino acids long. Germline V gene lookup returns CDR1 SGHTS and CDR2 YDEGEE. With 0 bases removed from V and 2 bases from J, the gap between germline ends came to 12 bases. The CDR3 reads CASSLDPGIAYNEQFF. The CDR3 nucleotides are TGTGCCAGCAGCTTGGATCCGGGGATAGCCTACAATGAGCAGTTCTTC.

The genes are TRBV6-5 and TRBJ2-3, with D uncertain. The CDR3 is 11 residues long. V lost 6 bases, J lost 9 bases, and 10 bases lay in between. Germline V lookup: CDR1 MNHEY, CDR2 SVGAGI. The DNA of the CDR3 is TGTGCCAGCAGGATTCTCCGGACGCAGTATTTT. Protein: CASRILRTQYF.

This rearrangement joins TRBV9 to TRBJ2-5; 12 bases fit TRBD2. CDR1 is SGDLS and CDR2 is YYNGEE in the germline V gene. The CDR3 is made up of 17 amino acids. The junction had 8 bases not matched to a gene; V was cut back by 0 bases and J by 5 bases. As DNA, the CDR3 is TGTGCCAGCAGCGTAGGAGCTAGCGGGAGGGGATTGGAGACCCAGTACTTC. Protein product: CASSVGASGRGLETQYF.

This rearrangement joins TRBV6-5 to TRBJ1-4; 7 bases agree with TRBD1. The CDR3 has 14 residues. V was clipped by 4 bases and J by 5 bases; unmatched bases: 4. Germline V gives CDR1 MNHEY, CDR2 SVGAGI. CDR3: CASSSTGINEKLFF. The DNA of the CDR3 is TGTGCCAGCAGTTCGACAGGGATCAATGAAAAACTGTTTTTT.

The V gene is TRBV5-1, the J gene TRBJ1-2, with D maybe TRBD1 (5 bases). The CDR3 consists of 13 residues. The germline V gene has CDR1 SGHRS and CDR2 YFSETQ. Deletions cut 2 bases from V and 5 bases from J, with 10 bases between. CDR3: CASSFSGEYGYTF. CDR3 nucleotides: TGCGCCAGCAGCTTTTCGGGGGAATATGGCTACACCTTC.

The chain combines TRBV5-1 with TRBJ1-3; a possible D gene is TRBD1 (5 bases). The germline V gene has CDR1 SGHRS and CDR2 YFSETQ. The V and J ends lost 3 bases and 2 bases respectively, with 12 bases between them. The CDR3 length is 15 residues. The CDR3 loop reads CASSSTVYPGNTIYF. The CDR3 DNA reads TGCGCCAGCAGCTCGACAGTTTATCCTGGAAACACCATATATTTT.

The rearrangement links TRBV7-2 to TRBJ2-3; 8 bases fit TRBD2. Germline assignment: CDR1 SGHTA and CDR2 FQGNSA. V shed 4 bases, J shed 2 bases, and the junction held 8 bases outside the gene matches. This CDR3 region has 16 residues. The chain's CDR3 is CASSSRSGGYTDTQYF. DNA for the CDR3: TGTGCCAGCAGCTCCAGGAGCGGGGGATACACAGATACGCAGTATTTT.

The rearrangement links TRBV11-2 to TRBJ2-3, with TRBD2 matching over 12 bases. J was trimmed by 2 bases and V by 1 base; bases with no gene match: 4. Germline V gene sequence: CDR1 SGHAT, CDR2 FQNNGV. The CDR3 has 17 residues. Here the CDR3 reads CASSLGRTSGVTDTQYF. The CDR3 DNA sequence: TGTGCCAGCAGCTTAGGTCGGACTAGCGGGGTCACAGATACGCAGTATTTT.

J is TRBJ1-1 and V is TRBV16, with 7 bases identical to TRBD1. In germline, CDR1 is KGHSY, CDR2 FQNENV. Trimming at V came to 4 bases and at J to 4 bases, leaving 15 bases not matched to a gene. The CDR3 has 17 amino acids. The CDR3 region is CASSPHRDSLWATEAFF. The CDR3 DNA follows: TGTGCCAGCAGCCCCCATCGGGACAGCCTCTGGGCCACTGAAGCTTTCTTT.

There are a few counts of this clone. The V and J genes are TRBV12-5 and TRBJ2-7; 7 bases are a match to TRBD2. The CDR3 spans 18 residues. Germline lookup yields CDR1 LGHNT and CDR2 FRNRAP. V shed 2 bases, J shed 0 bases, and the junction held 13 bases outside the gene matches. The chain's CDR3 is CASGLPGLGGGSSYEQYF. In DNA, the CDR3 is TGTGCTAGTGGTTTGCCCGGGCTTGGCGGGGGAAGCTCCTACGAGCAGTACTTC.

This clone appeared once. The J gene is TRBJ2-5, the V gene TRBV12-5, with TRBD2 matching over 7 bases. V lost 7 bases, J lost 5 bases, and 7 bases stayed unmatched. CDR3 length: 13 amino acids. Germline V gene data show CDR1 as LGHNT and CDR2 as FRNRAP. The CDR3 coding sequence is TGTGCTAGTGCCCTGGGGGGGGTTGAGACCCAGTACTTC. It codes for CASALGGVETQYF. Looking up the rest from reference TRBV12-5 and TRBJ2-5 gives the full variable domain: DARVTQTPRHKVTEMGQEVTMRCQPILGHNTVFWYRQTMMQGLELLAYFRNRAPLDDSGMPKDRFSAEMPDATLATLKIQPSEPRDSAVYFCASALGGVETQYFGPGTRLLVL.

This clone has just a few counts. The CDR3 spells CSAEGRTGDYGYTF. The CDR3 nucleotides are TGCAGCGCCGAAGGCCGGACAGGGGACTATGGCTACACCTTC. The chain employs TRBV29-1 and TRBJ1-2, with 9 bases aligning to TRBD1. CDR1 and CDR2 from the germline V gene are SQVTM and ANQGSEA. V was pared by 7 bases and J by 3 bases, with 9 bases of the junction left unmatched. The CDR3 extends over 14 amino acids.

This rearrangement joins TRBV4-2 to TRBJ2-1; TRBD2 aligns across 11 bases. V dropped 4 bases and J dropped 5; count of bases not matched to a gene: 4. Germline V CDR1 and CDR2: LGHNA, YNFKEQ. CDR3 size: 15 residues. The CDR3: CASSPTSGDNNEQFF. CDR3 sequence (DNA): TGTGCCAGCAGCCCGACTAGCGGGGACAACAATGAGCAGTTCTTC.

This CDR3 is CASSSQGVGYNEQFF. DNA for the CDR3: TGTGCCAGCAGTTCCCAGGGGGTTGGCTACAATGAGCAGTTCTTC. The rearrangement uses TRBV2 and TRBJ2-1, with 7 nucleotides matching TRBD1. Germline lookup yields CDR1 SNHLY and CDR2 FYNNEI. J lost 3 bases, V lost 5 bases, and 7 bases had no gene match. This CDR3 has 15 residues.

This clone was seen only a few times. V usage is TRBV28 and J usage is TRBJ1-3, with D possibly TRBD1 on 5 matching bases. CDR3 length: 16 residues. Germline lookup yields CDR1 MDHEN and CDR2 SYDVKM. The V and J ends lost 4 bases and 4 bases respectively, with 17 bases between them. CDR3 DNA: TGTGCCAGCAGTTCTCCGGGGGGAGGGACCGGAAACACCATATATTTT. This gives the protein CASSSPGGGTGNTIYF.